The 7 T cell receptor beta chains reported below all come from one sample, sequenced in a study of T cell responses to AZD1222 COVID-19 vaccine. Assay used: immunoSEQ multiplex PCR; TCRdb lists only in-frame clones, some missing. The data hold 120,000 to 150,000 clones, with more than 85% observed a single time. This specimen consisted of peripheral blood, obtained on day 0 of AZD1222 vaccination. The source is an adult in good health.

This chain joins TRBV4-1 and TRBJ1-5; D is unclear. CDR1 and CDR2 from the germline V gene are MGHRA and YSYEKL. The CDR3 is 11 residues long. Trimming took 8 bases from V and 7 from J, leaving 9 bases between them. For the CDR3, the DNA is TGCGCCAGCGGAATAGGACAGCCCCAGCATTTT. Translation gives CASGIGQPQHF.

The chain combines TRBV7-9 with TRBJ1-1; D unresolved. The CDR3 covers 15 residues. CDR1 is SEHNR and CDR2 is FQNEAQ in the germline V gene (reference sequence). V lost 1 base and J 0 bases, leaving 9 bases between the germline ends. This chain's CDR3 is CASSLVRFMNTEAFF. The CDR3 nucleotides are TGTGCCAGCAGCTTAGTTCGCTTCATGAACACTGAAGCTTTCTTT.

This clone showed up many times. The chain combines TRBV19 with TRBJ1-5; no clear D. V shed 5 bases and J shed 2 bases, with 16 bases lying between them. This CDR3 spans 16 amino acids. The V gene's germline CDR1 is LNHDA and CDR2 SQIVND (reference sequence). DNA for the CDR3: TGTGCCAGTAGTTTCTCCGCCGGGCAGCGCAATCAGCCCCAGCATTTT. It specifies CASSFSAGQRNQPQHF.

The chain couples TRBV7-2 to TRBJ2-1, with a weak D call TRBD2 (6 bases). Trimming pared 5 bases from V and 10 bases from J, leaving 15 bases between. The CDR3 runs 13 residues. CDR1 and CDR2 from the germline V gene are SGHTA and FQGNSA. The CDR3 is CASSPRRAREQFF. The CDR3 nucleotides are TGTGCCAGCAGCCCTAGGAGGGCGAGGGAGCAGTTCTTC.

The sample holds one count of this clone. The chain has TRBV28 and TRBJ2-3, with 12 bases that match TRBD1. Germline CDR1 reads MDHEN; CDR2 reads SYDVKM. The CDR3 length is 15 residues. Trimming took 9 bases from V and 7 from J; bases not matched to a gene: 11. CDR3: CASLRWGQGANTQYF. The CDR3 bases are TGTGCCAGTTTAAGGTGGGGACAGGGGGCAAATACGCAGTATTTT.

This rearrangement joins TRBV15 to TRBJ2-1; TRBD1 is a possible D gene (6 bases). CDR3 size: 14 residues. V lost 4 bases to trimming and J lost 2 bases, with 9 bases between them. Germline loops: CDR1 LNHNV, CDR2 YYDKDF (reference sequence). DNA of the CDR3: TGTGCCACCAGCAAAGGACAGACCTACAATGAGCAGTTCTTC. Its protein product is CATSKGQTYNEQFF.

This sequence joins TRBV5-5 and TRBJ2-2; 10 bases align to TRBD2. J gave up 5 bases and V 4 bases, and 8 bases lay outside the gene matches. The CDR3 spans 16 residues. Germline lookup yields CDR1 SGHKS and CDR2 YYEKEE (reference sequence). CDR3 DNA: TGTGCCAGCAGCCCTGTAGCGGGGGGCCGAACCGGGGAGCTGTTTTTT. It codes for CASSPVAGGRTGELFF. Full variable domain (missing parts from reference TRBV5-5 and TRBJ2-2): DAGVTQSPTHLIKTRGQQVTLRCSPISGHKSVSWYQQVLGQGPQFIFQYYEKEERGRGNFPDRFSARQFPNYSSELNVNALLLGDSALYLCASSPVAGGRTGELFFGEGSRLTVL.